Listed below are T cell receptor beta chains from one sample, sequenced in a study of OX40 agonist ivuxolimab in advanced cancers. Sequenced by immunoSEQ multiplex PCR; TCRdb stores in-frame clones only, minus some. Among about 91,000 clones listed, more than 70% were seen once. Sequenced material: CD4+ or CD8+ T cells sorted from blood, taken in a trial of the OX40 agonist ivuxolimab. These receptor sequences come from an adult with an advanced solid tumor such as melanoma, head and neck, liver or kidney cancer. Both conserved end residues are part of each CDR3. Fields, in order: D gene, V gene, clone size, J gene, CDR3 DNA, CDR3 protein. D genes are given only for firm matches. For some rows the clone size is stated as once, few or many, or as a class when expanded; others skip it.

TRBD1	TRBV2	NA	TRBJ1-5	TGTGCCAGCAGTTCCAGGACAGGGGGCAGTCAGCCCCAGCATTTT	CASSSRTGGSQPQHF
TRBD2	TRBV7-8	NA	TRBJ2-1	TGTGCCAGCAGCTTCTCCTTACTAGCGGGGATAAACAATGAGCAGTTCTTC	CASSFSLLAGINNEQFF
NA	TRBV7-7	NA	TRBJ2-2	TGTGCTAGCAGCTTAGTCCGAGAGGCCGGGGAGCTGTTTTTT	CASSLVREAGELFF
TRBD1	TRBV5-6	NA	TRBJ1-2	TGTGCCAGCAGCACCTGGGACAGGGCGGTCTATGGCTACACCTTC	CASSTWDRAVYGYTF
TRBD2	TRBV11-3	NA	TRBJ2-5	TGTGCCAGCAGCCGAGGACTAGCGGGAATGGGAGAGACCCAGTACTTC	CASSRGLAGMGETQYF
NA	TRBV6-1	NA	TRBJ2-7	TGTGCCAGCAGTGGGGCAGGAAGCAGCTCCTACGAGCAGTACTTC	CASSGAGSSSYEQYF
TRBD2	TRBV5-4	NA	TRBJ2-5	TGTGCCAGCAGCGAAACTAGCGCGAAAGAGACCCAGTACTTC	CASSETSAKETQYF
TRBD2	TRBV19	NA	TRBJ2-3	TGTGCCAGTAGCGCGATGGCGGGAGGACCGGGGGATACGCAGTATTTT	CASSAMAGGPGDTQYF
TRBD2	TRBV5-1	once	TRBJ2-3	TGCGCCAGCAGCCCGGGACTAGCGGGAGGGACCTCCTCCACAGATACGCAGTATTTT	CASSPGLAGGTSSTDTQYF
NA	TRBV19	NA	TRBJ2-5	TGTGCCAGTAGTATAGGACAGCGAGGAGAGACCCAGTACTTC	CASSIGQRGETQYF
TRBD1	TRBV5-1	NA	TRBJ1-4	TGCGCCAGCAGCTCACCCAATACGACAGGGGGGAGAACGAATGAAAAACTGTTTTTT	CASSSPNTTGGRTNEKLFF
NA	TRBV7-2	NA	TRBJ2-3	TGTGCCAGCAGCCCCGGGGGCGGGCCAAGCACAGATACGCAGTATTTT	CASSPGGGPSTDTQYF
TRBD1	TRBV7-7	NA	TRBJ2-3	TGTGCTAGCAGCTTCGGACAGGGCTGGACAGATACGCAGTATTTT	CASSFGQGWTDTQYF
TRBD2	TRBV6-6	NA	TRBJ2-1	TGTGCCAGCAGACCGACTAGCGGGAGGGAGGGTGAGCAGTTCTTC	CASRPTSGREGEQFF
NA	TRBV30	few	TRBJ2-5	TGTGCCTGGAGGGGGGATTCTCGACAAGAGACCCAGTACTTC	CAWRGDSRQETQYF
TRBD2	TRBV4-1	NA	TRBJ2-1	TGCGCCAGCAGCCGGGAGGGAGAAAACAATGAGCAGTTCTTC	CASSREGENNEQFF
TRBD1	TRBV5-1	NA	TRBJ2-7	TGCGCCAGCAGCGACAGGGGGCAACGATACGAGCAGTACTTC	CASSDRGQRYEQYF
NA	TRBV12-5	NA	TRBJ1-4	TGTGCTAGTGGTTTGGATCGACAGGATAATGAAAAACTGTTTTTT	CASGLDRQDNEKLFF
TRBD1	TRBV2	NA	TRBJ2-5	TGTGCCAGCGTACGACAGGGGTCAGAGGAGACCCAGTACTTC	CASVRQGSEETQYF
NA	TRBV6-1	few	TRBJ2-7	TGTGCCAGCAGTTTTCTTAGAATCTCCTACGAGCAGTACTTC	CASSFLRISYEQYF
TRBD2	TRBV7-8	NA	TRBJ2-3	TGTGCCAGCAGCTTAGATCTAGCGGGAGGGCCTTCGACGCAGTATTTT	CASSLDLAGGPSTQYF
NA	TRBV6-6	NA	TRBJ1-2	TGTGCCAGCAGTACTACCGACCTGACAGAGTATGGCTACACCTTC	CASSTTDLTEYGYTF
NA	TRBV5-1	NA	TRBJ1-1	TGCGCCAGCAGCACCTGGCAGGGTAATACGAACACTGAAGCTTTCTTT	CASSTWQGNTNTEAFF
NA	TRBV20-1	NA	TRBJ2-3	TGCAGTGCTAGAGAGGTAGATACGCAGTATTTT	CSAREVDTQYF
NA	TRBV5-4	NA	TRBJ2-5	TGTGCCAGCAGCTTGGACACGTCACGCGGGACCCAGTACTTC	CASSLDTSRGTQYF
NA	TRBV28	NA	TRBJ1-2	TGTGCCAGCAGTTTATATCAAGTGGACAACTATGGCTACACCTTC	CASSLYQVDNYGYTF
NA	TRBV5-4	NA	TRBJ2-2	TGTGCCAGCAGCCCCTTTGGACTTCCTGGGTACACCGGGGAGCTGTTTTTT	CASSPFGLPGYTGELFF
TRBD2	TRBV7-2	NA	TRBJ2-3	TGTGCCAGCAGCTTAGGGGTAGCGGGAGGGCCGACAGATACGCAGTATTTT	CASSLGVAGGPTDTQYF
TRBD2	TRBV27	NA	TRBJ2-1	TGTGCCAGCAGATGGACTAGCGGGATGAGCAATGAGCAGTTCTTC	CASRWTSGMSNEQFF
TRBD1	TRBV28	once	TRBJ1-2	TGTGCCAGCAGTTTGGCGGGGGACAGGGATGGCTACACCTTC	CASSLAGDRDGYTF
TRBD1	TRBV28	NA	TRBJ1-2	TGTGCCAGCAGTCCCCGGGACAGGGGACTGGGAGGCTATGGCTACACCTTC	CASSPRDRGLGGYGYTF
NA	TRBV19	NA	TRBJ1-1	TGTGCCAGTAGTAAGATGGAGAACACTGAAGCTTTCTTT	CASSKMENTEAFF
NA	TRBV14	few	TRBJ1-3	TGTGCCAGCAGCCAAGTGGGACCTGGAAACACCATATATTTT	CASSQVGPGNTIYF
NA	TRBV28	NA	TRBJ2-7	TGTGCCAGCGGCCTTGTGTCCCCCGGGTACGAGCAGTACTTC	CASGLVSPGYEQYF
NA	TRBV28	NA	TRBJ1-1	TGTGCCAGCAGGACAGTGAACACTGAAGCTTTCTTT	CASRTVNTEAFF
NA	TRBV30	NA	TRBJ2-7	TGTGCCTGGAGGGTCGGGGGTTCCTACGAGCAGTACTTC	CAWRVGGSYEQYF
TRBD1	TRBV7-9	few	TRBJ2-3	TGTGCCAGCAGCCTGGGACAGGGAGCAGATACGCAGTATTTT	CASSLGQGADTQYF
TRBD1	TRBV19	once	TRBJ2-3	TGTGCCAGTAGTACGACAGGGGTCACAGATACGCAGTATTTT	CASSTTGVTDTQYF
NA	TRBV5-1	NA	TRBJ1-1	TGCGCCAGCAGCACGGACAGAAAGCTCGTGAACACTGAAGCTTTCTTT	CASSTDRKLVNTEAFF
TRBD1	TRBV11-3	NA	TRBJ1-2	TGTGCCAGCTCCGGGACAGGATATGGCTACACCTTC	CASSGTGYGYTF
NA	TRBV4-1	NA	TRBJ2-1	TGCGCCAGCAGCCAAGATTGGCCTAGTCAGGGAGAGCAGTTCTTC	CASSQDWPSQGEQFF
TRBD1	TRBV28	NA	TRBJ1-4	TGTGCCAGCAGTTTTGGGACAGCCCGTAGTGAAAAACTGTTTTTT	CASSFGTARSEKLFF
TRBD2	TRBV5-1	NA	TRBJ2-1	TGCGCCAGCAGCGTTAGCGGGAGTAACTACAATGAGCAGTTCTTC	CASSVSGSNYNEQFF
TRBD2	TRBV28	few	TRBJ2-5	TGTGCCAGCAGTTTACGACTAGCGGGAGATGAGACCCAGTACTTC	CASSLRLAGDETQYF
NA	TRBV2	NA	TRBJ2-3	TGTGCCAGCAGTGAACTAGCGAGAAGCACAGATACGCAGTATTTT	CASSELARSTDTQYF
TRBD1	TRBV6-6	NA	TRBJ1-1	TGTGCCAGCAGTTCAACAGGGGGCACTGAAGCTTTCTTT	CASSSTGGTEAFF
NA	TRBV28	NA	TRBJ1-3	TGTGCCAGCAGTTTGGGGTTTACCTCTGGAAACACCATATATTTT	CASSLGFTSGNTIYF
NA	TRBV7-9	NA	TRBJ2-7	TGTGCCAGCAGCCCCCCGGAAGCGGAATCCTACGAGCAGTACTTC	CASSPPEAESYEQYF
NA	TRBV19	NA	TRBJ2-5	TGTGCCAGCTCAGGGACGTACCAAGAGACCCAGTACTTC	CASSGTYQETQYF
NA	TRBV7-2	once	TRBJ1-3	TGTGCCAGCAGCTTCTTTCAGAACACCATATATTTT	CASSFFQNTIYF
NA	TRBV18	NA	TRBJ1-1	TGTGCCAGCTCACCACCGGGCAGACTGAACACTGAAGCTTTCTTT	CASSPPGRLNTEAFF
NA	TRBV5-6	once	TRBJ2-7	TGTGCCAGCAGCTCGTTAGCTTTCCAGGGACCTCTCGAGCAGTACTTC	CASSSLAFQGPLEQYF
NA	TRBV5-5	NA	TRBJ2-1	TGTGCCAGCAGCTTGGACAGTTACCCCTACAATGAGCAGTTCTTC	CASSLDSYPYNEQFF
TRBD1	TRBV28	NA	TRBJ1-1	TGTGCCAGCAGTGGCCGGACAGGCAACACTGAAGCTTTCTTT	CASSGRTGNTEAFF
NA	TRBV6-6	once	TRBJ2-5	TGTGCCAGCAGTTACCCGGGGGCCCAGGGGGAGACCCAGTACTTC	CASSYPGAQGETQYF
NA	TRBV5-1	NA	TRBJ1-1	TGCGCCAGCAGCTTACTTGCTTTAAACACTGAAGCTTTCTTT	CASSLLALNTEAFF
TRBD1	TRBV7-2	NA	TRBJ2-6	TGTGCCAGCAGTCCTCCGGGACAGGGACGCTCTGGGGCCAACGTCCTGACTTTC	CASSPPGQGRSGANVLTF
TRBD1	TRBV7-2	NA	TRBJ1-1	TGTGCCAGCAGCTGGGACAGGGGGGCTGAAGCTTTCTTT	CASSWDRGAEAFF